A selection of T cell receptor beta chains follows, all from one sample in a study of T cells in Graves' hyperthyroidism and ophthalmopathy. TCRdb called the multiplex PCR reads again in MiXCR, with one record for every CDR3 protein. The data hold about 350,000 distinct CDR3 sequences, with about 15% observed a single time. The sequenced sample consisted of blood. Source of these receptors: a woman under 40 with Graves' hyperthyroidism that later progressed to Graves' ophthalmopathy. The CDR3 runs from the conserved cysteine through the conserved F or W. Each record gives: J gene, V gene, clone size, D gene, CDR3 protein, CDR3 DNA. D genes are given only for firm matches. Clone sizes are given selectively: once, few, many, or a class where the clone is expanded.

TRBJ1-1 | TRBV7-9 | many | TRBD1 | CASGQGGTEAFF | TGTGCCAGCGGCCAGGGGGGCACTGAAGCTTTCTTT
TRBJ2-2 | TRBV3-1 | many | - | CASSLVDTGELFF | TGTGCCAGCTCCCTAGTCGACACCGGGGAGCTGTTTTTT
TRBJ1-1 | TRBV15 | many | - | CATSRDRSVTAEAFF | TGTGCCACCAGCAGAGATCGGTCGGTGACAGCTGAAGCTTTCTTT
TRBJ2-1 | TRBV11-3 | many | - | CASSLEVGTNEQFF | TGTGCCAGCAGCTTAGAAGTAGGGACGAATGAGCAGTTCTTC
TRBJ2-1 | TRBV29-1 | few | TRBD2 | CSAPGASGGAYSEQFF | TGCAGCGCCCCGGGCGCTAGCGGGGGGGCCTATAGTGAGCAGTTCTTC
TRBJ1-4 | TRBV4-1 | - | - | CASSQGGTYGEKLFF | TGCGCCAGCAGCCAGGGCGGGACCTACGGTGAAAAACTGTTTTTT
TRBJ2-1 | TRBV20-1 | many | - | CSARETAVSYNEQFF | TGCAGTGCTAGAGAAACGGCGGTCTCCTACAATGAGCAGTTCTTC
TRBJ2-5 | TRBV9 | many | - | CASSVGSRQETQYF | TGTGCCAGCAGCGTAGGGAGCCGCCAAGAGACCCAGTACTTC
TRBJ1-1 | TRBV7-8 | few | TRBD1 | CASSLNPGTGILAEAFF | TGTGCCAGCAGCTTAAACCCCGGGACAGGGATTTTGGCTGAAGCTTTCTTT
TRBJ1-1 | TRBV29-1 | few | - | CSVERWAGPHGAEAFF | TGCAGCGTTGAAAGGTGGGCAGGGCCCCACGGGGCTGAAGCTTTCTTT
TRBJ2-3 | TRBV6-2/TRBV6-3 | - | TRBD1 | CASSYGTGDFTDTQYF | TGTGCCAGCAGTTACGGGACAGGGGACTTCACAGATACGCAGTATTTT
TRBJ2-7 | TRBV6-1 | few | - | CASSDVGGGGSSYEQYF | TGTGCCAGCAGTGATGTGGGAGGGGGTGGAAGCTCCTACGAGCAGTACTTC
TRBJ2-7 | TRBV5-1 | many | - | CASGSGASSYEQYF | TGCGCCAGCGGTAGCGGAGCAAGCTCCTACGAGCAGTACTTC
TRBJ1-6 | TRBV12-3/TRBV12-4 | many | TRBD1 | CASSSGQGASSPLHF | TGTGCCAGCAGTTCGGGACAGGGGGCTTCTTCACCCCTCCACTTT
TRBJ1-4 | TRBV6-1 | many | - | CASSPYSTNEKLFF | TGTGCCAGCAGCCCGTATTCAACTAATGAAAAACTGTTTTTT
TRBJ2-1 | TRBV29-1 | - | - | CSVEDLSERNEQFF | TGCAGCGTTGAAGACCTAAGCGAGCGCAATGAGCAGTTCTTC
TRBJ2-7 | TRBV2 | many | - | CASRRDMGYEQYF | TGTGCCAGCAGACGGGACATGGGCTACGAGCAGTACTTC
TRBJ1-2 | TRBV7-8 | many | TRBD1 | CASSPRQGSYGYTF | TGTGCCAGCAGCCCCCGACAGGGTTCTTATGGCTACACCTTC
TRBJ2-2 | TRBV11-3 | many | TRBD2 | CASSLLGLAGAGELFF | TGTGCCAGCAGCTTACTGGGACTAGCGGGCGCCGGGGAGCTGTTTTTT
TRBJ1-4 | TRBV6-2/TRBV6-3 | - | TRBD1 | CASSFTGGFEKLFF | TGTGCCAGCAGTTTCACAGGGGGCTTCGAAAAACTGTTTTTT
TRBJ2-1 | TRBV27 | - | TRBD2 | CASSLTGLVLGDEQFF | TGTGCCAGCAGTTTAACGGGACTAGTTTTGGGGGATGAGCAGTTCTTC
TRBJ1-5 | TRBV18 | many | - | CASSPGDNQPQHF | TGTGCCAGCTCACCAGGGGACAATCAGCCCCAGCATTTT
TRBJ1-4 | TRBV3-1 | - | - | CASSLASAGREKLFF | TGTGCCAGCAGCCTAGCATCTGCGGGAAGGGAAAAACTGTTTTTT
TRBJ2-2 | TRBV3-1 | - | TRBD2 | CASSQGLAGGSNTGELFF | TGTGCCAGCAGCCAAGGGCTAGCGGGAGGTTCGAACACCGGGGAGCTGTTTTTT
TRBJ2-7 | TRBV27 | many | TRBD2 | CASSRGTSGHEQYF | TGTGCCAGCTCCAGGGGGACTAGCGGCCACGAGCAGTACTTC
TRBJ1-1 | TRBV28 | many | - | CASRGVRRSNTEAFF | TGTGCCAGCAGGGGGGTTCGGAGGTCTAACACTGAAGCTTTCTTT
TRBJ2-1 | TRBV2 | many | - | CASSEYEGVTGYNEQFF | TGTGCCAGCAGTGAATACGAGGGGGTTACTGGTTACAATGAGCAGTTCTTC
TRBJ1-1 | TRBV12-3/TRBV12-4 | many | TRBD1 | CASSLVTGVTFF | TGTGCCAGCAGTTTAGTCACAGGGGTGACTTTCTTT
TRBJ1-5 | TRBV28 | many | TRBD1 | CASRTGGSNQPQHF | TGTGCCAGCAGGACAGGGGGGAGCAATCAGCCCCAGCATTTT
TRBJ1-4 | TRBV27 | - | TRBD1 | CASSLSAEGTGNNEKLFF | TGTGCCAGCAGTTTATCGGCTGAAGGGACAGGGAATAATGAAAAACTGTTTTTT
TRBJ2-3 | TRBV20-1 | many | - | CSARDSTTDTQYF | TGCAGTGCTAGAGACAGTACCACAGATACGCAGTATTTT
TRBJ2-1 | TRBV6-1 | many | - | CASGISSGTYNEQFF | TGTGCCAGCGGGATATCCAGCGGAACCTACAATGAGCAGTTCTTC
TRBJ2-1 | TRBV5-4 | - | - | CASSLVRAGDEQFF | TGTGCCAGCAGCTTGGTCCGGGCAGGGGATGAGCAGTTCTTC
TRBJ2-7 | TRBV27 | many | - | CASQQGTSYEQYF | TGTGCCAGTCAACAGGGAACCTCCTACGAGCAGTACTTC
TRBJ1-5 | TRBV13 | many | - | CASSGGRDSNQPQHF | TGTGCCAGCAGCGGAGGCCGGGACAGCAATCAGCCCCAGCATTTT
TRBJ1-1 | TRBV30 | few | - | CAWTGTGTEAFF | TGTGCCTGGACTGGGACTGGCACTGAAGCTTTCTTT
TRBJ2-7 | TRBV28 | many | TRBD1 | CASSPYGTGRAYEQYF | TGTGCCAGCAGCCCCTACGGGACAGGGCGAGCCTACGAGCAGTACTTC
TRBJ2-3 | TRBV5-5 | - | TRBD1 | CASSTQGARADTQYF | TGTGCCAGCAGTACACAGGGGGCGCGGGCAGATACGCAGTATTTT
TRBJ2-2 | TRBV12-3/TRBV12-4 | many | - | CASRPQGAGELFF | TGTGCCAGCAGACCACAGGGAGCCGGGGAGCTGTTTTTT
TRBJ1-1 | TRBV4-1 | - | TRBD1 | CASSQVPPLRQGLVPEAFF | TGCGCCAGCAGCCAAGTTCCCCCCCTGAGACAGGGTTTGGTTCCTGAAGCTTTCTTT
TRBJ2-5 | TRBV9 | many | - | CASSASGTIQETQYF | TGTGCCAGCAGCGCCTCGGGGACCATCCAAGAGACCCAGTACTTC
TRBJ2-1 | TRBV5-1 | many | - | CASSLAQNYNEQFF | TGCGCCAGCAGCTTAGCGCAGAACTACAATGAGCAGTTCTTC
TRBJ1-2 | TRBV14 | many | - | CASSQDRTGYTF | TGTGCCAGCAGCCAAGACAGGACTGGCTACACCTTC
TRBJ1-2 | TRBV30 | - | - | CAWSAGLLGAYGYTF | TGTGCCTGGAGTGCGGGACTACTAGGGGCCTATGGCTACACCTTC
TRBJ1-1 | TRBV30 | - | TRBD1 | CAWSLIRDRGGENTEAFF | TGTGCCTGGAGTCTCATCCGGGACAGGGGGGGAGAGAACACTGAAGCTTTCTTT
TRBJ2-1 | TRBV19 | many | TRBD1 | CASSWGQGAREQFF | TGTGCCAGTAGCTGGGGACAGGGGGCGCGTGAGCAGTTCTTC
TRBJ1-5 | TRBV3-1 | few | - | CASSQAGPNQPQHF | TGTGCCAGCAGCCAAGCCGGTCCCAATCAGCCCCAGCATTTT
TRBJ1-3 | TRBV6-1 | - | - | CASREGSFAGNTIYF | TGTGCCAGCAGGGAGGGTAGTTTCGCTGGAAACACCATATATTTT
TRBJ2-5 | TRBV24-1 | many | TRBD2 | CATSDPTSGGQETQYF | TGTGCCACCAGTGACCCTACTAGCGGAGGGCAAGAGACCCAGTACTTC
TRBJ2-7 | TRBV20-1 | - | TRBD1 | CSANGQGYLYEQYF | TGCAGTGCTAACGGACAGGGGTATCTCTACGAGCAGTACTTC
TRBJ2-1 | TRBV20-1 | many | TRBD2 | CSASIAGTYEQFF | TGCAGTGCTAGTATAGCGGGAACTTATGAGCAGTTCTTC
TRBJ2-7 | TRBV5-1 | - | - | CASSPRPGFSYNEQYF | TGCGCCAGCAGCCCCCGCCCTGGGTTTTCCTACAATGAGCAGTACTTC
TRBJ1-5 | TRBV28 | - | TRBD1 | CASSDRAFDQPQHF | TGTGCCAGCAGCGACAGGGCTTTCGATCAGCCCCAGCATTTT
TRBJ1-1 | TRBV5-4 | few | TRBD1 | CASSYPRGLGTEAFF | TGTGCCAGCAGTTATCCCAGGGGGCTAGGGACTGAAGCTTTCTTT
TRBJ1-4 | TRBV6-2/TRBV6-3 | many | - | CASSQPSASEKLFF | TGTGCCAGCAGTCAACCATCGGCGAGCGAAAAACTGTTTTTT